These T cell receptor beta chains were read from a single sample in a study of T cell responses to AZD1222 COVID-19 vaccine. Assay used: immunoSEQ multiplex PCR; TCRdb lists only in-frame clones, some missing. The table has about 140,000 clones, 85% to 95% seen once. The material was peripheral blood, obtained on day 0 of AZD1222 vaccination. The receptors were gathered from an adult in good health. The CDR3 runs from the conserved cysteine through the conserved F or W. The D gene is left open where the match is weak. Not every row has a clone size; where given, it reads once, few, many or a size class.

V,size,J,D,CDR3,DNA
TRBV29-1,NA,TRBJ1-2,NA,CSVLEGGYTF,TGCAGCGTTTTAGAGGGAGGCTACACCTTC
TRBV28,NA,TRBJ2-1,NA,CASSPQGDEQFF,TGTGCCAGCAGTCCACAGGGCGATGAGCAGTTCTTC
TRBV10-3,NA,TRBJ2-5,NA,CAISELDASQETQYF,TGTGCCATCAGTGAGTTGGACGCCTCGCAAGAGACCCAGTACTTC
TRBV7-8,NA,TRBJ1-5,TRBD1,CASSSKQGNQPQHF,TGTGCCAGCAGCTCTAAACAGGGGAATCAGCCCCAGCATTTT
TRBV12-5,NA,TRBJ1-1,NA,CASGISTEAFF,TGTGCTAGTGGTATCAGCACTGAAGCTTTCTTT
TRBV6-5,NA,TRBJ2-1,NA,CASRASSEQFF,TGTGCCAGCAGGGCTAGCAGTGAGCAGTTCTTC
TRBV21-1,NA,TRBJ1-4,NA,CASGDTRGKLFF,TGTGCCAGTGGGGACACCCGAGGGAAACTGTTTTTT
TRBV9,NA,TRBJ2-7,NA,CASSQGAGSSYEQYF,TGTGCCAGCAGCCAAGGGGCGGGAAGCTCCTACGAGCAGTACTTC
TRBV7-9,NA,TRBJ1-3,NA,CASPESSGNTIYF,TGTGCCAGCCCCGAGAGCTCTGGAAACACCATATATTTT
TRBV6-5,NA,TRBJ1-1,TRBD1,CASSYGTADMNTEAFF,TGTGCCAGCAGTTACGGGACAGCCGACATGAACACTGAAGCTTTCTTT
TRBV7-9,NA,TRBJ2-7,TRBD2,CASSSGLAGGYTYEQYF,TGTGCCAGCAGCTCGGGACTAGCGGGAGGTTATACCTACGAGCAGTACTTC
TRBV7-9,NA,TRBJ1-3,NA,CASSLRDVISGNTIYF,TGTGCCAGCAGCTTAAGGGACGTAATCTCTGGAAACACCATATATTTT
TRBV7-9,NA,TRBJ1-4,TRBD1,CASSLERGQYEKLFF,TGTGCCAGCAGCTTAGAGAGGGGACAGTATGAAAAACTGTTTTTT
TRBV6-2/TRBV6-3,NA,TRBJ2-1,TRBD2,CASSFLAGAGNEQFF,TGTGCCAGCAGTTTTCTAGCGGGAGCGGGGAATGAGCAGTTCTTC
TRBV6-5,NA,TRBJ2-2,TRBD2,CASSRLAGFGELFF,TGTGCCAGCAGTCGCCTAGCGGGATTCGGGGAGCTGTTTTTT
TRBV5-4,NA,TRBJ1-2,TRBD1,CASSPGQGAGYTF,TGTGCCAGCAGCCCGGGACAGGGGGCTGGCTACACCTTC
TRBV28,NA,TRBJ2-1,TRBD1,CASIPQGQGLYEQFF,TGTGCCAGCATCCCACAGGGACAGGGGCTCTATGAGCAGTTCTTC
TRBV27,NA,TRBJ2-2,TRBD2,CASSFTSGRGAGELFF,TGTGCCAGCAGTTTTACTAGCGGGAGGGGTGCGGGGGAGCTGTTTTTT
TRBV12-5,NA,TRBJ1-4,NA,CASGLVYGGATNEKLFF,TGTGCTAGTGGTTTGGTATACGGGGGTGCAACTAATGAAAAACTGTTTTTT
TRBV12-3/TRBV12-4,NA,TRBJ2-3,NA,CATGSGNTDTQYF,TGTGCCACCGGGTCGGGGAACACAGATACGCAGTATTTT
TRBV19,few,TRBJ1-2,NA,CASRLPGTSFYGYTF,TGTGCCAGTAGACTCCCCGGGACGTCGTTCTATGGCTACACCTTC
TRBV29-1,NA,TRBJ2-1,NA,CSVAGDSSWNEQFF,TGCAGCGTTGCGGGTGACAGCTCGTGGAATGAGCAGTTCTTC
TRBV7-9,NA,TRBJ2-1,NA,CASSLGFYNEQFF,TGTGCCAGCAGCTTAGGGTTCTACAATGAGCAGTTCTTC
TRBV5-6,NA,TRBJ2-1,TRBD1,CASSLALGQGKANEQFF,TGTGCCAGCAGCTTGGCCTTAGGACAGGGGAAGGCTAATGAGCAGTTCTTC
TRBV12-3/TRBV12-4,few,TRBJ2-5,NA,CASSPGQSETQYF,TGTGCCAGCAGTCCCGGACAGTCCGAGACCCAGTACTTC
TRBV21-1,NA,TRBJ2-2,NA,CASIPWTDRDAGELFF,TGTGCCAGCATCCCCTGGACGGACAGGGATGCCGGGGAGCTGTTTTTT
TRBV27,once,TRBJ1-4,TRBD1,CASSLFSPRDRRNEKLFF,TGTGCCAGCAGTTTATTTTCACCCCGGGACAGAAGAAATGAAAAACTGTTTTTT
TRBV6-1,NA,TRBJ1-2,NA,CASSEGAFYGYTF,TGTGCCAGCAGTGAAGGTGCGTTCTATGGCTACACCTTC
TRBV5-1,once,TRBJ2-3,TRBD2,CASSLAVAGGRDTQYF,TGCGCCAGCAGCTTGGCCGTAGCGGGAGGGCGAGATACGCAGTATTTT
TRBV3-1/TRBV3-2,NA,TRBJ2-2,NA,CASSHPGHQRTGELFF,TGTGCCAGCAGCCATCCGGGACACCAGAGGACCGGGGAGCTGTTTTTT
TRBV12-3/TRBV12-4,NA,TRBJ2-1,NA,CASSWGGYNEQFF,TGTGCCAGCAGTTGGGGTGGGTACAATGAGCAGTTCTTC
TRBV20-1,NA,TRBJ2-1,TRBD1,CSASPASTGVVDEQFF,TGCAGTGCTAGTCCCGCATCGACAGGGGTCGTCGATGAGCAGTTCTTC
TRBV11-1,NA,TRBJ2-3,NA,CASSYDSVGGPDTQYF,TGTGCCAGCAGCTACGACTCCGTCGGGGGCCCAGATACGCAGTATTTT
TRBV9,NA,TRBJ1-1,NA,CASSVEMWAGQAFF,TGTGCCAGCAGCGTAGAAATGTGGGCAGGCCAAGCTTTCTTT
TRBV19,NA,TRBJ1-5,NA,CASSMVGGNQPQHF,TGTGCCAGTAGTATGGTCGGAGGCAATCAGCCCCAGCATTTT
TRBV11-2,NA,TRBJ1-4,TRBD1,CASSLEGDSHGEKLFF,TGTGCCAGCAGCTTAGAAGGGGACAGCCACGGTGAAAAACTGTTTTTT
TRBV14,NA,TRBJ1-6,NA,CASSQQGTDSPLHF,TGTGCCAGCAGCCAGCAGGGGACGGATTCACCCCTCCACTTT
TRBV5-1,NA,TRBJ2-1,TRBD2,CASSPPSGRGNEQFF,TGCGCCAGCAGCCCTCCTAGCGGGAGGGGGAATGAGCAGTTCTTC
TRBV19,NA,TRBJ2-4,NA,CASSIGRTVDIQYF,TGTGCCAGTAGTATAGGGAGGACAGTAGACATTCAGTACTTC
TRBV11-2,NA,TRBJ1-2,NA,CASGQSYGYTF,TGTGCCAGCGGACAGAGCTATGGCTACACCTTC
TRBV12-3/TRBV12-4,NA,TRBJ2-7,NA,CASSFSLYEQYF,TGTGCCAGCAGTTTTAGTCTCTACGAGCAGTACTTC
TRBV5-6,NA,TRBJ2-7,TRBD2,CASSLLGTSDRHEQYF,TGTGCCAGCAGCTTGCTCGGGACTAGCGATCGTCACGAGCAGTACTTC
TRBV7-8,NA,TRBJ1-5,TRBD1,CASSLEGLQGAFNQPQHF,TGTGCCAGCAGCTTAGAAGGTTTGCAGGGGGCCTTCAATCAGCCCCAGCATTTT
TRBV27,NA,TRBJ1-2,NA,CASSLSGLGYTF,TGTGCCAGCAGTTTATCAGGGTTAGGCTACACCTTC
TRBV18,NA,TRBJ1-3,NA,CASSPGGFGNTIYF,TGTGCCAGCTCACCAGGGGGCTTTGGAAACACCATATATTTT
TRBV28,NA,TRBJ1-3,TRBD1,CASSPGTANSGNTIYF,TGTGCCAGCAGTCCTGGGACAGCTAACTCTGGAAACACCATATATTTT
TRBV3-1/TRBV3-2,NA,TRBJ2-7,TRBD1,CASSRDRGYSYEQYF,TGTGCCAGCAGCCGTGACAGGGGTTACTCCTACGAGCAGTACTTC
TRBV6-5,NA,TRBJ1-2,NA,CASRTTVRQGYTF,TGTGCCAGCAGAACGACGGTCCGTCAGGGCTACACCTTC
TRBV5-1,NA,TRBJ2-7,TRBD2,CASSLVSGGPYEQYF,TGCGCCAGCAGCTTGGTAAGCGGGGGTCCCTACGAGCAGTACTTC
TRBV7-9,NA,TRBJ1-6,NA,CASRDSYNSPLHF,TGTGCCAGCAGAGACAGTTATAATTCACCCCTCCACTTT
TRBV30,NA,TRBJ1-4,NA,CAWSVSTNIVNEKLFF,TGTGCCTGGAGTGTAAGCACTAACATTGTGAATGAAAAACTGTTTTTT
TRBV27,NA,TRBJ1-2,NA,CASSLGGSGYTF,TGTGCCAGCAGTTTAGGGGGATCTGGCTACACCTTC
TRBV10-3,NA,TRBJ1-5,NA,CAISEVWSGDQPQHF,TGTGCCATCAGTGAGGTTTGGTCAGGAGATCAGCCCCAGCATTTT
TRBV27,NA,TRBJ1-6,NA,CASSLSPGNSPLHF,TGTGCCAGCAGTTTATCTCCTGGTAATTCACCCCTCCACTTT
TRBV10-3,NA,TRBJ1-1,TRBD1,CAITRTGGDTEAFF,TGTGCCATCACCAGAACAGGGGGTGACACTGAAGCTTTCTTT
TRBV5-5,NA,TRBJ1-5,NA,CASSLVRWPQHF,TGTGCCAGCAGCTTGGTCCGTTGGCCCCAGCATTTT
TRBV18,NA,TRBJ2-5,NA,CASSPRGGQGETQYF,TGTGCCAGCTCACCCCGCGGGGGACAAGGAGAGACCCAGTACTTC